The clone carrying this TCR beta chain showed up just a few times. Its antigen is undetermined. The CDR3 is 15 residues long. Germline-derived CDR1 and CDR2 are MNHEY and SVGEGT. J gave up 2 bases and V 6 bases, and 9 bases lay outside the gene matches. These data come from a study of response to subunit inactivated influenza vaccine. In TCRdb, the RT-PCR reads were re-called with MiXCR into one record per CDR3 protein. The sample holds under 950,000 distinct CDR3 sequences, over 20% seen once. The study, taken as a whole, reports: Few additional T cells are recruited per seasonal influenza vaccination, authors suggested.

The chain is built from TRBV6-2 or TRBV6-3 and TRBJ1-2, with 7 bases that match TRBD1. This receptor was identified in a man in his fifties who received an inactivated influenza vaccine. The material was PBMCs from blood, obtained roughly 5 days after vaccination. The CDR3 loop is CASSLHSGQNYGYTF. The DNA of the CDR3 is TGTGCCAGCAGCCTCCACTCGGGACAGAACTATGGCTACACCTTC.